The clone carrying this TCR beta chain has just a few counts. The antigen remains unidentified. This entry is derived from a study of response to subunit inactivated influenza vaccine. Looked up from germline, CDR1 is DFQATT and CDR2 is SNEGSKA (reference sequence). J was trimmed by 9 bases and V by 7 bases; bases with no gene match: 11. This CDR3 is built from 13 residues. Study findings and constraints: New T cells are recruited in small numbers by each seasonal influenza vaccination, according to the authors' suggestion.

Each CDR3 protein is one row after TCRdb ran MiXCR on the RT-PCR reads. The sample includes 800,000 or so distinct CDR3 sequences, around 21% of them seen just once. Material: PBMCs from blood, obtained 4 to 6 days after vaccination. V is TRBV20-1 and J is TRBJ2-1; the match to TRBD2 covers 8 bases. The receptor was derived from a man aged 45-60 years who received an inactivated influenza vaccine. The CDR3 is CSVRRGEVSEQFF. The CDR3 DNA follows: TGCAGTGTCCGGCGGGGGGAAGTCAGTGAGCAGTTCTTC.